These 21 T cell receptor beta chains share one sample of origin, sequenced in a study of identical twins. TCRdb independently ran MiXCR on the 5' RACE reads; one entry per CDR3 protein. The sample contains approximately 690,000 distinct CDR3 sequences, roughly 6.2% of which appear only once. Specimen: naive T cells sorted from blood. The receptors come from a man between 18 and 29 years old in good health.

This clonotype showed up many times. The chain joins TRBV15 to TRBJ2-7, with 10 bases fitting TRBD2. CDR1 is LNHNV, CDR2 YYDKDF, per germline (reference sequence). The CDR3 spans 14 residues. J was trimmed by 7 bases and V by 1 base; bases with no gene match: 4. CDR3 residues: CATSRGLAGEEQYF. In DNA form, the CDR3 reads TGTGCCACCAGCAGAGGGCTAGCGGGAGAAGAGCAGTACTTC.

Only a few counts were recorded for this clonotype. The chain has TRBV29-1 and TRBJ1-1; tentative D call: TRBD1 (6 bases). Germline CDR1 is SQVTM and CDR2 is ANQGSEA. Trimming removed 7 bases at V and 3 bases at J, with 15 bases between. The CDR3 loop spans 13 amino acids. The CDR3 coding sequence is TGCAGCGCCCCTCGGGGGGCTGACACTGAAGCTTTCTTT. Translated: CSAPRGADTEAFF.

This clonotype was detected many times. This chain joins TRBV5-1 and TRBJ2-1; 8 nucleotides match TRBD2. In germline, CDR1 is SGHRS, CDR2 YFSETQ. This CDR3 is built from 16 residues. Trimming took 5 bases from V and 8 from J; bases not matched to a gene: 15. The CDR3 is CASRTAGTSTYDEQFF. The CDR3 nucleotides read TGCGCCAGCAGGACAGCCGGGACTAGTACATACGATGAGCAGTTCTTC.

This clonotype was counted many times. CDR3 loop: CSGGSPPLYEQYF. DNA for the CDR3: TGCAGTGGGGGTTCCCCCCCCTTATACGAGCAGTACTTC. This sequence joins TRBV20-1 and TRBJ2-7; D ambiguous. CDR3 length: 13 amino acids. Germline loops: CDR1 DFQATT, CDR2 SNEGSKA (reference sequence). The V and J ends lost 7 bases and 4 bases respectively, with 17 bases between them.

This clonotype was seen repeatedly, ten times or more. V and J are TRBV20-1 and TRBJ2-5; 9 nucleotides align to TRBD1. This CDR3 is built from 14 residues. Germline V gene sequence: CDR1 DFQATT, CDR2 SNEGSKA (reference sequence). Losses at the gene ends were 5 bases for V and 3 bases for J; bases not matched to a gene: 7. This chain's CDR3 is CSAVRDRAKETQYF. For the CDR3, the DNA is TGCAGTGCTGTCCGGGACAGGGCTAAAGAGACCCAGTACTTC.

The J gene is TRBJ2-7, the V gene TRBV11-2, with TRBD2 matching over 9 bases. V lost 8 bases to trimming and J lost 5 bases; unmatched junction nucleotides: 4. The CDR3 is 12 amino acids. The germline gives CDR1 SGHAT, CDR2 FQNNGV. CDR3 amino acids: CASGSGSHEQYV. The CDR3 DNA follows: TGTGCCAGCGGTAGCGGGAGCCACGAGCAGTACGTC.

There are many counts of this clonotype. V is TRBV5-6 and J is TRBJ2-2; D not resolved. The ends were cut back, 0 bases at V and 0 bases at J, with 9 bases in the middle. The CDR3 is 16 residues long. The germline CDR1 and CDR2 sequences are SGHDT and YYEEEE. CDR3 region: CASSLGGLTNTGELFF. DNA of the CDR3: TGTGCCAGCAGCTTGGGCGGCCTTACGAACACCGGGGAGCTGTTTTTT.

This clonotype came up many times. This chain uses TRBV20-1 with TRBJ2-1; D is possibly TRBD2 (6 bases). The ends were cut back, 3 bases at V and 1 base at J, with 10 bases in the middle. The CDR3 is 14 residues long. Germline V lookup: CDR1 DFQATT, CDR2 SNEGSKA (reference sequence). DNA of the CDR3: TGCAGTGCTAGCTCGGGAGCGTCCTACAATGAGCAGTTCTTC. The encoded protein is CSASSGASYNEQFF.

The chain has TRBV12-3 or TRBV12-4 and TRBJ1-5, with D hard to call. V was pared by 3 bases and J by 3 bases, with 9 bases between. The CDR3 contains 14 residues. The CDR3 sequence is CASSLTIVNQPQHF. As DNA, the CDR3 is TGTGCCAGCAGTTTGACGATTGTCAATCAGCCCCAGCATTTT.

This clonotype was counted a few times. V and J are TRBV30 and TRBJ2-1; 10 nucleotides align to TRBD2. Germline CDR1 and CDR2: GTSNPN and SVGIG (reference sequence). This CDR3 is built from 15 residues. Trimming took 4 bases from V and 9 from J; bases not matched to a gene: 12. As DNA, the CDR3 is TGTGCCTGGACCATACCCCTAGCGGGAGTGGTTGAGCAGTTCTTC. Encoded protein: CAWTIPLAGVVEQFF.

The chain couples TRBV29-1 to TRBJ2-5, with unresolved D. The germline V gene encodes CDR1 SQVTM and CDR2 ANQGSEA. Trimming took off 3 bases at V and 7 bases at J, with 12 bases between the two ends. The CDR3 sequence is 12 residues long. CDR3 sequence: CSVDGRSGTQYF. The CDR3 bases are TGCAGCGTTGATGGTCGCTCGGGGACCCAGTACTTC. Full variable domain (remainder filled in from reference TRBV29-1 and TRBJ2-5): SAVISQKPSRDICQRGTSLTIQCQVDSQVTMMFWYRQQPGQSLTLIATANQGSEATYESGFVIDKFPISRPNLTFSTLTVSNMSPEDSSIYLCSVDGRSGTQYFGPGTRLLVL.

In this sample, this clonotype turned up a few times. The gene calls are TRBV5-5 and TRBJ2-2; D not resolved. In germline, CDR1 is SGHKS, CDR2 YYEKEE (reference sequence). The CDR3 covers 16 residues. V lost 3 bases and J lost 1, with 13 bases in between. In DNA, the CDR3 is TGTGCCAGCAGCTCGCTCCTAGGGCAGAACACCGGGGAGCTGTTTTTT. Amino acid sequence: CASSSLLGQNTGELFF.

At least ten counts were recorded for this clonotype. The V and J genes are TRBV20-1 and TRBJ1-6; D ambiguous. Germline V gives CDR1 DFQATT, CDR2 SNEGSKA (reference sequence). V gave up 1 base and J gave up 10 bases, with 14 bases separating them. This CDR3 comprises 14 residues. The CDR3 sequence is CSARGRASGSPLHF. The CDR3 coding sequence is TGCAGTGCTAGAGGCCGCGCCAGCGGATCACCCCTCCACTTT.

The genes are TRBV20-1 and TRBJ2-7, with 10 bases aligning to TRBD2. V lost 3 bases, J lost 0 bases, and 5 bases stayed unmatched. This CDR3 region has 15 residues. Germline values: CDR1 DFQATT, CDR2 SNEGSKA (reference sequence). The CDR3 bases are TGCAGTGCTAGTGTAAGCGGGAGGGGCTCCTACGAGCAGTACTTC. This sequence encodes CSASVSGRGSYEQYF.

This clonotype came up many times. V gene TRBV6-5 combines with J gene TRBJ2-3, with no clear D. This CDR3 is built from 12 residues. The V and J ends lost 5 bases and 4 bases respectively, with 7 bases between them. Germline CDR1 MNHEY, CDR2 SVGAGI. The CDR3 sequence: CASSQSPDTQYF. In nucleotides, the CDR3 is TGTGCCAGCAGTCAGTCTCCAGATACGCAGTATTTT.

This clonotype was seen many times. The CDR3 protein is CASSSRTSGPYEQYF. CDR3 DNA sequence: TGTGCCAGCAGCTCACGGACTAGCGGACCCTACGAGCAGTACTTC. The chain recombines TRBV5-5 with TRBJ2-7, with 10 bases identical to TRBD2. V was pared by 3 bases and J by 2 bases, with 5 bases of the junction left unmatched. This CDR3 comprises 15 residues. Germline V lookup: CDR1 SGHKS, CDR2 YYEKEE (reference sequence).

This chain links TRBV3-1 with TRBJ2-5; the D gene is possibly TRBD2 (6 bases). Germline V CDR1 and CDR2: LGHDT, YNNKEL (reference sequence). The CDR3 is 14 amino acids. V was cut by 0 bases and J by 8 bases, with 13 bases left in between. The CDR3 bases are TGTGCCAGCAGCCAAGATTGGGGACTTTTCACCCAGTACTTC. Translation: CASSQDWGLFTQYF.

This clonotype was observed a handful of times. The rearrangement links TRBV4-3 to TRBJ1-4; D unresolved. Germline CDR1 and CDR2: LGHNA and YSLEER. The CDR3 covers 15 residues. Trimming pared 3 bases from V and 0 bases from J, leaving 8 bases between. In nucleotides, the CDR3 is TGCGCCAGCAGCCACATCCCTCCAACTAATGAAAAACTGTTTTTT. Amino acids: CASSHIPPTNEKLFF.

In this sample, this clonotype turned up many times. The chain carries TRBV5-1 and TRBJ1-1, with 7 bases identical to TRBD1. CDR3 size: 14 residues. V trimming: 3 bases; J trimming: 3 bases; junction bases outside the gene matches: 5. Germline-derived CDR1 and CDR2 are SGHRS and YFSETQ. The CDR3, as DNA: TGCGCCAGCAGCTACACAGGGGTGGACACTGAAGCTTTCTTT. As protein: CASSYTGVDTEAFF.

This clonotype was seen a handful of times. The chain has TRBV14 and TRBJ1-6, with D unclear. The length of the CDR3 is 13 residues. Germline CDR1 SGHDN, CDR2 FVKESK. The V and J ends lost 0 bases and 8 bases respectively, with 5 bases between them. DNA of the CDR3: TGTGCCAGCAGCCAAGATAGAGATTCACCCCTCCACTTT. Amino acids: CASSQDRDSPLHF.

This rearrangement joins TRBV18 to TRBJ2-7; tentatively, D is TRBD1 (6 bases). CDR1 KGHSH and CDR2 LQKENI come from the germline V gene. The CDR3 spans 15 residues. V lost 2 bases and J lost 6, with 17 bases in between. CDR3 amino acids: CASSPFKGDFTEQYV. The CDR3 nucleotides are TGTGCCAGCTCACCATTTAAGGGGGATTTTACCGAGCAGTACGTC.